The source of this TCR beta chain is a study of patients and donors after allogeneic stem cell transplantation. This CDR3 comprises 17 residues. Germline V gene sequence: CDR1 MNHEY, CDR2 SVGAGI. Unmatched junction bases numbered 15, after V lost 6 bases and J lost 2 bases. This clonotype turned up a few times. TCRdb re-analysed the RT-PCR reads in MiXCR, keeping a single row per CDR3 protein. The data contain 10,000 to 13,000 distinct CDR3 sequences, 22% of them seen just once; the ten biggest clones take up 40% to 65%. This clonotype was sampled from a human donor who was either an allogeneic HSCT recipient or a stem cell or donor lymphocyte infusion donor (not recorded which). It is not recorded whose cells these are; they may come from a transplant donor. The chain combines TRBV6-5 with TRBJ1-2, with 7 bases lining up with TRBD1. Material for sequencing was blood, either unsorted or a sorted T cell fraction (not recorded which). This CDR3 is CASRTGVHRGPNYGYTF. The CDR3 DNA reads as TGTGCCAGCAGAACCGGGGTACACAGGGGCCCCAACTATGGCTACACCTTC.